These T cell receptor beta chains were read from a single sample in a study of cytomegalovirus exposure and HLA in healthy donors. The repertoire was sequenced with immunoSEQ multiplex PCR; TCRdb's copy has only in-frame clones and lacks some. The data hold a few hundred thousand clones, with about 88% observed a single time. Source material: PBMCs. All receptors come from a man aged 18-30 years in good health and CMV-seropositive. CDR3s leave out the opening cysteine and the closing phenylalanine or tryptophan. Fields, in order: J gene, clone size, V gene, CDR3 protein. Clone sizes are given selectively: once, few, many, or a class where the clone is expanded.

>TRBJ1-3|-|TRBV30
AWRRTLGGNTIY
>TRBJ2-3|-|TRBV7-9
ASSFYFGGNTDTQY
>TRBJ1-5|-|TRBV6-1
ASSTGDRYSH
>TRBJ2-1|few|TRBV11-2
ASSLYAGAYNEQF
>TRBJ1-5|-|TRBV15
ATGFELGNQPQH
>TRBJ2-3|once|TRBV23-1
ASSQCLFRGGDTQY
>TRBJ1-1|-|TRBV5-1
ASSAQLNTEAF
>TRBJ2-7|few|TRBV7-9
ASSLTGGYEQY
>TRBJ1-2|-|TRBV4-2
ASSQDEFGAGGGYT
>TRBJ1-2|-|TRBV19
ASSRGQIYGYT
>TRBJ2-7|once|TRBV6-5
ASTSPGAGDEQY
>TRBJ2-1|-|TRBV2
ASLAGSLYNEQF
>TRBJ1-2|-|TRBV7-2
ASSLVRGSYGYT
>TRBJ2-5|-|TRBV10-1
ASSAQLRETQY
>TRBJ2-7|-|TRBV5-6
ASSLKGADEQY
>TRBJ2-4|-|TRBV4-1
ASSPPPGTSGRELAKNIQY
>TRBJ1-1|-|TRBV18
ASSPTQGAYTEAF
>TRBJ1-2|-|TRBV19
ASSIGTGANYGYT
>TRBJ1-1|-|TRBV7-2
ASSLTPGLNTEAF
>TRBJ2-1|-|TRBV5-1
ASSLGGGWNEQF
>TRBJ2-5|-|TRBV2
ASSNDWRQSKTQY
>TRBJ2-1|-|TRBV14
ASSQMTGWDNEQF
>TRBJ2-3|-|TRBV4-1
ASSQDRLAVTDTQY
>TRBJ2-1|-|TRBV19
ASSISRGSVSGSYNEQF
>TRBJ2-1|-|TRBV7-8
ASSFLSASGYNEQF
>TRBJ2-7|-|TRBV30
AWSVQGWRNEQY
>TRBJ1-1|-|TRBV15
ATSRDLNTEAF
>TRBJ2-5|-|TRBV5-1
ASSPGLAQETQY
>TRBJ1-1|few|TRBV7-8
ASSLRGRESAEAF
>TRBJ2-3|-|TRBV4-1
ASSQDFTHPTGGITDTQY
>TRBJ1-1|-|TRBV5-1
ASSLSERNTEAF
>TRBJ2-7|-|TRBV27
ASTWSRNEQY
>TRBJ2-7|once|TRBV5-1
ASSPRPGQLDVEQY
>TRBJ1-2|-|TRBV18
ASSPVRDSPNYGYT
>TRBJ2-7|-|TRBV6-5
ASSPSRGIPEQY
>TRBJ2-7|-|TRBV30
AWISGQPPYEQY
>TRBJ1-2|-|TRBV27
ASSLRGADGYT
>TRBJ1-1|-|TRBV2
ASTPPTGGTEAF
>TRBJ2-7|-|TRBV5-1
ASSFSASSEQY
>TRBJ2-5|-|TRBV19
ASRRVPASAQETQY
>TRBJ2-7|-|TRBV20-1
SASPGDEQY
>TRBJ1-2|once|TRBV29-1
SVGRTTGYT
>TRBJ1-2|-|TRBV4-2
ASSQGTGGPNYGYT
>TRBJ2-1|-|TRBV2
ASSQRQGHEQF
>TRBJ2-2|-|TRBV5-1
ASSLGQYTGELF
>TRBJ1-2|-|TRBV2
ASSTDRGLGYT
>TRBJ2-7|-|TRBV15
ATSRALGAGDDHEQY
>TRBJ2-5|once|TRBV25-1
ASSAKETQY
>TRBJ2-7|-|TRBV30
AWSVDGTYEQY
>TRBJ2-3|-|TRBV2
ASIRTSGTDTQY
>TRBJ1-1|-|TRBV30
AWSHRGGGTEAF
>TRBJ2-5|-|TRBV2
ASSEDGTRQTQY
>TRBJ2-2|-|TRBV12-5
ASGSRQGGELF
>TRBJ2-7|few|TRBV28
ASSSTGQGGGEQY
>TRBJ2-7|-|TRBV4-2
ASSQAPVGLLSSYEQY
>TRBJ2-3|-|TRBV2
ASSQGTDTQY
>TRBJ1-5|-|TRBV6-1
ASSEFGGVQPQH
>TRBJ2-6|-|TRBV5-1
ASSLAAGIGANVLT
>TRBJ1-2|-|TRBV19
ASRLPGTRHGYT
>TRBJ2-2|-|TRBV6-5
ASSYSLMNTGELF